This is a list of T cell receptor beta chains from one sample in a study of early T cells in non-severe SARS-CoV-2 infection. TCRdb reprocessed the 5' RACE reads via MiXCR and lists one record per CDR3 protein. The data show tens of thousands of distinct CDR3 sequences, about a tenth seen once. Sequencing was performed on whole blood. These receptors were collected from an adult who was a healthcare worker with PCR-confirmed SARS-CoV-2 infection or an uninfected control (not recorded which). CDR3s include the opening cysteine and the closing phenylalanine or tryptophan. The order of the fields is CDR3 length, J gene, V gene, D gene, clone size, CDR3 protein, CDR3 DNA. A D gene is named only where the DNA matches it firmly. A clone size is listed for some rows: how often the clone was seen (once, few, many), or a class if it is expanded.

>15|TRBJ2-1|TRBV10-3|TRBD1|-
CAIREDRGSYNEQFF
TGTGCCATCAGGGAGGACAGGGGGAGTTACAATGAGCAGTTCTTC
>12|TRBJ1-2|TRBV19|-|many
CASRGPRGGYTF
TGTGCCAGTAGAGGGCCCAGGGGTGGCTACACCTTC
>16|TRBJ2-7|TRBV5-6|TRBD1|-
CASSRAGTGRVYEQYF
TGTGCCAGCAGCAGAGCCGGGACAGGGCGGGTCTACGAGCAGTACTTC
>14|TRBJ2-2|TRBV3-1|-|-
CASSHVLGTGELFF
TGTGCCAGCAGCCATGTTTTAGGCACCGGGGAGCTGTTTTTT
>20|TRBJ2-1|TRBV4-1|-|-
CASSQGPGQKRADYYNEQFF
TGCGCCAGCAGCCAAGGACCCGGACAGAAGAGAGCGGATTACTACAATGAGCAGTTCTTC
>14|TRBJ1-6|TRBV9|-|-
CASSVRDNYSPLHF
TGTGCCAGCAGCGTCCGGGACAACTATTCACCCCTCCACTTT
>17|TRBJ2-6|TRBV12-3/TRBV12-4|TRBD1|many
CASRPRDRGTGANVLTF
TGTGCCAGCAGGCCCCGGGACAGGGGGACGGGGGCCAACGTCCTGACTTTC
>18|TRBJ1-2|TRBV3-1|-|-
CASSQVVGDLSLLGGYTF
TGTGCCAGCAGCCAAGTTGTCGGCGATCTCAGCTTACTGGGTGGCTACACCTTC
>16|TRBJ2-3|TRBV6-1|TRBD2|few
CASSRIPGGTTDTQYF
TGTGCCAGCAGCCGGATACCGGGGGGAACCACAGATACGCAGTATTTT
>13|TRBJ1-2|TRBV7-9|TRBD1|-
CASRSLGGGGYTF
TGTGCCAGCAGGTCGCTAGGGGGCGGAGGCTACACCTTC
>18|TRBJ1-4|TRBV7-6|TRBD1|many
CASSLGLSPGQGDGKLFF
TGTGCCAGCAGCTTAGGACTATCCCCGGGACAGGGGGACGGAAAACTGTTTTTT
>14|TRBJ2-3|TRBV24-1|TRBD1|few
CATSDPDRADTQYF
TGTGCCACCAGTGACCCCGACAGGGCTGATACGCAGTATTTT
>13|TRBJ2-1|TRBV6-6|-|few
CASSSVSYNEQFF
TGTGCCAGCAGTTCAGTATCCTACAATGAGCAGTTCTTC
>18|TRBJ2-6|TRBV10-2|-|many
CASSESWTSPYGANVLTF
TGCGCCAGCAGTGAGTCCTGGACCTCACCCTACGGGGCCAACGTCCTGACTTTC
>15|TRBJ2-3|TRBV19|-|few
CASTSLSRGTDTQYF
TGTGCCAGTACCTCTCTAAGCCGGGGGACAGATACGCAGTATTTT
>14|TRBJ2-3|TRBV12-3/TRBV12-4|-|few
CASFSMGSTDTQYF
TGTGCCAGTTTTTCGATGGGTAGCACAGATACGCAGTATTTT
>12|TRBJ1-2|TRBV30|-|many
CAWHREGYGYTF
TGTGCCTGGCACAGGGAGGGCTATGGCTACACCTTC
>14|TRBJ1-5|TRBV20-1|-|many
CSAREIVGNQPQHF
TGCAGTGCTAGAGAGATAGTAGGCAATCAGCCCCAGCATTTT
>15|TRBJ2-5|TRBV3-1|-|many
CASSQDVGYKETQYF
TGTGCCAGCAGCCAAGATGTGGGTTATAAAGAGACCCAGTACTTC
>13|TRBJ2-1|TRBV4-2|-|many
CASSRSDYNEQFF
TGTGCCAGCAGCCGTTCGGACTACAATGAGCAGTTCTTC
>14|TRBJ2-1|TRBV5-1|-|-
CASSSPGLYNEQFF
TGCGCCAGCAGCTCCCCCGGACTATACAATGAGCAGTTCTTC
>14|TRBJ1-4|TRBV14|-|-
CASSRPGQKEKLFF
TGTGCCAGCAGCCGACCGGGACAAAAGGAAAAACTGTTTTTT
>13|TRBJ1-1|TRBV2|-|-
CASNRDVNTEAFF
TGTGCCAGCAACCGGGATGTGAACACTGAAGCTTTCTTT
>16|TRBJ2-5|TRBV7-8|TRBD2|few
CASSPQTSGGQETQYF
TGTGCCAGCAGCCCACAGACTAGCGGGGGGCAAGAGACCCAGTACTTC
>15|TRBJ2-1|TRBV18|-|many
CASSPVNSGGNEQFF
TGTGCCAGCTCACCAGTTAATAGCGGAGGCAATGAGCAGTTCTTC
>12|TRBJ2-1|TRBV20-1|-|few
CSAVHSYNEQFF
TGCAGTGCAGTTCACTCCTACAATGAGCAGTTCTTC
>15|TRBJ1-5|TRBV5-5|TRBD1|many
CASSPRTGGDGPQHF
TGTGCCAGCAGCCCGCGGACAGGGGGCGATGGGCCCCAGCATTTT
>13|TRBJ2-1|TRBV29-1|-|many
CSSEGQTYNEQFF
TGCAGCTCAGAAGGCCAAACCTACAATGAGCAGTTCTTC
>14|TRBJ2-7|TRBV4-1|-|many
CASSQVGNSYEQYF
TGCGCCAGCAGCCAAGTCGGGAACAGCTACGAGCAGTACTTC
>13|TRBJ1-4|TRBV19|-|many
CASSATGAEKLFF
TGTGCCAGTAGCGCTACGGGCGCCGAAAAACTGTTTTTT
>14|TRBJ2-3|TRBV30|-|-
CAWSVGASTDTQYF
TGTGCCTGGAGTGTGGGAGCGAGCACAGATACGCAGTATTTT
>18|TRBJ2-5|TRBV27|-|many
CASSRTPVTSLATETQYF
TGTGCCAGCAGTAGGACTCCTGTAACCTCCTTAGCAACGGAGACCCAGTACTTC
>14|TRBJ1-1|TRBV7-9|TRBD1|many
CASSATGTGGDAFF
TGTGCCAGCAGCGCTACCGGGACAGGGGGCGATGCTTTCTTT
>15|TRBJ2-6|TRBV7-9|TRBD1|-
CASSQGVSGANVLTF
TGTGCCAGCAGTCAGGGGGTCTCTGGGGCCAACGTCCTGACTTTC
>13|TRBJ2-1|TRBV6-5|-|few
CACRGAGIAEQFF
TGTGCCTGTAGGGGGGCCGGGATTGCTGAGCAGTTCTTC
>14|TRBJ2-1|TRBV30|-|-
CAWGLQDNYNEQFF
TGTGCCTGGGGACTGCAAGACAACTACAATGAGCAGTTCTTC
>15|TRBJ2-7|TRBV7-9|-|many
CASSAFGTTAYEQYF
TGTGCCAGCAGTGCCTTCGGGACAACCGCCTACGAGCAGTACTTC
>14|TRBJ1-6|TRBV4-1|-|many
CASSQGGGFTSLHF
TGCGCCAGCAGCCAAGGGGGGGGCTTCACGTCCCTCCACTTT
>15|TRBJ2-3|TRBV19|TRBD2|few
CASSLLAARTDTQYF
TGTGCCAGTAGCCTCCTAGCGGCGCGCACAGATACGCAGTATTTT
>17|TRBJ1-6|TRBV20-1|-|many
CSARAVGAGANNSPLHF
TGCAGTGCTAGAGCCGTAGGGGCAGGGGCTAATAATTCACCCCTCCACTTT
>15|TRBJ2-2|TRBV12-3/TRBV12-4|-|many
CASSNSGRGTGELFF
TGTGCCAGCAGCAACAGCGGGCGCGGCACCGGGGAGCTGTTTTTT
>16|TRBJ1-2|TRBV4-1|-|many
CASSQDSRSSGYGYTF
TGCGCCAGCAGCCAAGATAGTCGTTCGTCAGGCTATGGCTACACCTTC
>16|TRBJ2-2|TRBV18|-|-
CASSPDRHRNTGELFF
TGTGCCAGCTCACCCGACAGGCACAGAAACACCGGGGAGCTGTTTTTT
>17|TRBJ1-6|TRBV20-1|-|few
CSARILNPGGLNSPLHF
TGCAGTGCTAGGATTCTCAACCCTGGGGGACTGAATTCACCCCTCCACTTT
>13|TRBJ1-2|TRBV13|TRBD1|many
CASSQDRGNGYTF
TGTGCCAGCAGCCAGGACAGGGGGAATGGCTACACCTTC
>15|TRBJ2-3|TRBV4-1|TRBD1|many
CASSQVGRGRWTQYF
TGCGCCAGCAGCCAAGTGGGTAGGGGGCGATGGACGCAGTATTTT
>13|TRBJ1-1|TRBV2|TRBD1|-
CASSGQGLTEAFF
TGTGCCAGCAGTGGACAGGGGCTCACTGAAGCTTTCTTT
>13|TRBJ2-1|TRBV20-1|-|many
CSAPGQLGHEQFF
TGCAGTGCTCCCGGGCAGTTAGGGCATGAGCAGTTCTTC